This TCR beta chain was recorded in a study of T-cell reconstitution after alpha-beta-depleted transplantation in children (TCRdb year 2016). Study-wide context: T-cell immune reconstitution after TCRalphabeta/CD19-depleted allogeneic hematopoietic cell transplantation in children was quantitatively tracked in the study by means of TCR repertoire profiling.

Comment on this clonotype: Its target antigen remains unknown. It has no much larger one-base neighbor in the sample; base qualities were not kept.

Libraries were built with PCR. Sequencing used an Illumina HiSeq 2500. To normalize quantification of the TCRbeta repertoire, the TCR libraries were built with molecular barcoding that relied on unique molecular identifiers. Clones were called with MiXCR by TCRdb after fastp trimmed the public reads at Q25, and only in-frame beta chains were retained. Rows with a matching CDR3 protein are joined into one entry that keeps the most common DNA and genes. Counted in this sample were some 300,000 distinct CDR3 sequences; about a tenth of them appeared once. The top ten constitute about 2.3% of the sample. Ends trimmed: V by 5 bases, J by 8 bases; bases unmatched to a gene: 12. There are 15 amino acids in the CDR3, from cysteine to phenylalanine inclusive. Of the read, only the CDR3 DNA is kept; its 45 bases are in frame from base 1. For CDR1 and CDR2, the germline V gene lists SGHTA and FQGNSA.

The V gene is TRBV7-2 and the J gene is TRBJ2-1, and 7 junction bases match TRBD1. Sequencing used PBMCs from the stem cell graft donor, obtained from the stem cell graft. This clonotype originated in a human donor who donated a stem cell graft to a child with acute lymphoblastic leukemia. Here the CDR3 is given as CASSPTGPGAYEQFF. At the DNA level, the sequence is TGTGCCAGCAGCCCGACAGGGCCCGGGGCTTATGAGCAGTTCTTC.